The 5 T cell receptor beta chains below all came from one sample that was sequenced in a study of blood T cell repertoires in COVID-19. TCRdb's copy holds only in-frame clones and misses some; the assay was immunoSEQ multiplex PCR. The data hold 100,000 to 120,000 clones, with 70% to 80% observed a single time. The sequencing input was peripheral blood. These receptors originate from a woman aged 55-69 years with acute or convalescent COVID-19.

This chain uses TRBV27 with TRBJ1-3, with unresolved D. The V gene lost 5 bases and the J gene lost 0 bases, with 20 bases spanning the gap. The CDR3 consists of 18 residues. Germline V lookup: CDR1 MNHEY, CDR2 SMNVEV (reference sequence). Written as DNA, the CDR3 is TGTGCCAGCAGTCCATCAGCGTCTGGCTTTCTCTCTGGAAACACCATATATTTT. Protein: CASSPSASGFLSGNTIYF.

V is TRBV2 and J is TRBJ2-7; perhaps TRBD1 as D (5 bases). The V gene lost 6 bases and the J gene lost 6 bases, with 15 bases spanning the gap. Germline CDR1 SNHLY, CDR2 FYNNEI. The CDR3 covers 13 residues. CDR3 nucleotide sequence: TGTGCCAGCAGCACTAAGCAGGGCAGCGAGCAGTACTTC. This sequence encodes CASSTKQGSEQYF. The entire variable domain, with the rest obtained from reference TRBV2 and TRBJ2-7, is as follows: EPEVTQTPSHQVTQMGQEVILRCVPISNHLYFYWYRQILGQKVEFLVSFYNNEISEKSEIFDDQFSVERPDGSNFTLKIRSTKLEDSAMYFCASSTKQGSEQYFGPGTRLTVT.

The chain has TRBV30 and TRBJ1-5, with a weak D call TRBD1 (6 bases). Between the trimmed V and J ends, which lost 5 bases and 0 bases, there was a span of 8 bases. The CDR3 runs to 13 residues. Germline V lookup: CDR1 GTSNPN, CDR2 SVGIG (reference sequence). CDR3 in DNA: TGTGCCTGGGGGGACAATAGCAATCAGCCCCAGCATTTT. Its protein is CAWGDNSNQPQHF.

The CDR3 loop is CAWSVLNEQFF. The CDR3, as DNA: TGTGCCTGGAGTGTACTAAATGAGCAGTTCTTC. The rearrangement uses TRBV30 and TRBJ2-1; no reliable D call. Per germline, CDR1 GTSNPN and CDR2 SVGIG (reference sequence). V was trimmed by 0 bases and J by 7 bases, leaving 4 bases between them. There are 11 residues in the CDR3.

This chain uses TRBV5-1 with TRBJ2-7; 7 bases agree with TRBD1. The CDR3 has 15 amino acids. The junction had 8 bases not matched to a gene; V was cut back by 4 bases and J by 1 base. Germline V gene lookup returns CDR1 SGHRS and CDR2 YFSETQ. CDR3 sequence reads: CASSTQGQTSYEQYF. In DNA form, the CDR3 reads TGCGCCAGCAGCACCCAGGGACAGACTTCCTACGAGCAGTACTTC.